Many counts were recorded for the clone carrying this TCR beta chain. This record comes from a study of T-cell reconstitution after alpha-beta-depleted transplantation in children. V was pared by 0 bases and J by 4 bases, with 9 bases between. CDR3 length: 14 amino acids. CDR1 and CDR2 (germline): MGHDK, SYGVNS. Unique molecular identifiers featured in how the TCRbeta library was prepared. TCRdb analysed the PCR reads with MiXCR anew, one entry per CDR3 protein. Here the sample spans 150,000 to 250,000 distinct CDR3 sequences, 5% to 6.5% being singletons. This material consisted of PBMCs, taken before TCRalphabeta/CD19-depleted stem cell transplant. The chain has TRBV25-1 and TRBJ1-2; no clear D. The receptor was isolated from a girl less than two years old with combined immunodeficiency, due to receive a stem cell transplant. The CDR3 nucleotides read TGTGCCAGCAGTGAATATGACGGACGCTATGGCTACACCTTC. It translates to CASSEYDGRYGYTF.